This entry is about one TCR beta chain. Its antigen is not known. A read error likely explains this, since a far larger clone differs by one base. Given the absence of the conserved phenylalanine or tryptophan at the CDR3 end, a read error is likely. This sample stems from a study of regulatory T cells in long-lasting Graves disease. Study overall: Antithyroid drugs had been taken under 3 months by newly diagnosed Graves' patients. Study-level results: The study found persistent patients shared more public clonotypes (over 2,500) than new patients (over 850). Patients with persistent Graves' had lower TCR diversity than newly diagnosed patients.

Time point here: newly diagnosed GD, antithyroid drugs for less than 3 months. PBMC RNA served as the TCR library source. To make TCR beta libraries, researchers used iRepertoire HTBI primers and Arm-PCR of CDR3 regions. In the original analysis: Segment identification across samples yielded roughly 62 TRBV and some 13 TRBJ segments. MiXCR, applied by TCRdb to the multiplex PCR reads, yields one record per CDR3 protein. Clone size and V and J calls follow TCRdb, not the original study. This sample has around 250,000 distinct CDR3 sequences, with around 20% found just once. The source is a female donor with Graves disease. This specimen was peripheral blood mononuclear cells (PBMCs), taken at new diagnosis, from a patient treated with antithyroid drugs.

The CDR3 loop reads CASSLELSGSDEQFL. For the CDR3, the DNA is TGCGCCAGCAGCTTGGAGCTTAGCGGGAGCGATGAGCAGTTCCTC. This chain links TRBV5-1 with TRBJ2-5; TRBD2 aligns across 9 bases. The end of the DNA fits TRBJ2-1 better, so the J call may be wrong. Germline V gene data show CDR1 as SGHRS and CDR2 as YFSETQ. The CDR3 is 15 residues long.